The rows below give T cell receptor beta chains drawn from one sample of a study of T cell responses to AZD1222 COVID-19 vaccine. Libraries were prepared by immunoSEQ multiplex PCR; TCRdb keeps only in-frame clonotypes and omits some of them. This table has 100,000 or so clones, 70% to 90% appearing once. The sequences come from peripheral blood, collected on day 0 of AZD1222 vaccination. Receptors were obtained from an adult in good health. The CDR3 runs from the conserved cysteine through the conserved F or W. The D gene is left open where the match is weak. Where a row states a size, it is once, few, many or the class of an expanded clone; other rows omit it.

J	D	size	V	length	DNA	CDR3
TRBJ2-7	-	-	TRBV5-6	14	TGTGCCAGCAGCTCCTCGGTGAGCTCCTACGAGCAGTACTTC	CASSSSVSSYEQYF
TRBJ2-7	-	-	TRBV7-2	14	TGTGCCAGCAGCTTACTGGGGCCCTACTACGAGCAGTACTTC	CASSLLGPYYEQYF
TRBJ1-3	-	-	TRBV12-3/TRBV12-4	12	TGTGCCAGCAGTTTACGGGACACCACCATATATTTT	CASSLRDTTIYF
TRBJ1-2	-	-	TRBV19	15	TGTGCCAGTAGTATTTTCGGGTCAGGCTCTTGGGGCTACACCTTC	CASSIFGSGSWGYTF
TRBJ2-2	-	-	TRBV4-2	17	TGTGCCAGCAGCCAATTTTACGAGGGAGGAGGGCCCGGGGAGCTGTTTTTT	CASSQFYEGGGPGELFF
TRBJ2-5	-	few	TRBV24-1	12	TGTGCCACCAGTGATTGGCGGGAGACCCAGTACTTC	CATSDWRETQYF
TRBJ2-5	-	-	TRBV5-5	14	TGTGCCAGCAGCTTGGAGGGGGTAGGGGAGACCCAGTACTTC	CASSLEGVGETQYF
TRBJ1-2	-	-	TRBV9	12	TGTGCCAGCAGCGTAATGAACTATGGCTACACCTTC	CASSVMNYGYTF
TRBJ1-1	-	once	TRBV7-9	15	TGTGCCAGCAGCTTACTAGCAGGGATGAACACTGAAGCTTTCTTT	CASSLLAGMNTEAFF
TRBJ1-1	-	-	TRBV20-1	11	TGCAGTGCCCCCACGAACACTGAAGCTTTCTTT	CSAPTNTEAFF
TRBJ1-6	-	once	TRBV27	13	TGTGCCAGCAAGCTCGGGGCTCATTCACCCCTCCACTTT	CASKLGAHSPLHF
TRBJ1-5	-	once	TRBV2	13	TGTGCCAGCAGGGGTTCCAGCTGGCAGCTCCAGCATTTT	CASRGSSWQLQHF
TRBJ2-3	TRBD2	-	TRBV4-3	18	TGCGCCAGCAGCCAAGATCGGGGGGGGGCCAGGGACACAGATACGCAGTATTTT	CASSQDRGGARDTDTQYF
TRBJ2-3	-	-	TRBV29-1	14	TGCAGCGTTAATTCTGACACACGCACAGATACGCAGTATTTT	CSVNSDTRTDTQYF
TRBJ1-6	-	-	TRBV2	18	TGTGCCAGCAGTTCCTCGAGTCCCACTAGCTCCTATAATTCACCCCTCCACTTT	CASSSSSPTSSYNSPLHF
TRBJ1-2	TRBD1	once	TRBV27	17	TGTGCCAGCACCCAGTCTCCGACAGGGGGCTTGTCGCACGGCTACACCTTC	CASTQSPTGGLSHGYTF
TRBJ1-1	-	-	TRBV5-1	13	TGCGCCAGCAGCTTTAAGGGGGACACTGAAGCTTTCTTT	CASSFKGDTEAFF
TRBJ2-7	-	-	TRBV18	15	TGTGCCAGCTCGCAGTCACGGGGACATGGCTACGAGCAGTACTTC	CASSQSRGHGYEQYF
TRBJ1-4	-	-	TRBV7-9	12	TGTGCCAGCAGCTTAGGAAGTGAAAAACTGTTTTTT	CASSLGSEKLFF
TRBJ2-2	-	-	TRBV4-3	14	TGCGCCAGCAGCAACGAAGCGGGCACCGGGGAGCTGTTTTTT	CASSNEAGTGELFF
TRBJ2-7	TRBD2	-	TRBV18	17	TGTGCCAGCTCACCAAAGCGGGAGGACGCGAACTCCTACGAGCAGTACTTC	CASSPKREDANSYEQYF
TRBJ1-2	-	-	TRBV6-5	13	TGTGCCAGCACCCCCGGCGGGCTCCCCGGCTACACCTTC	CASTPGGLPGYTF
TRBJ1-4	-	-	TRBV5-1	16	TGCGCCAGCAGCTTGTCTGGGGAGAAGTCAAATGAAAAACTGTTTTTT	CASSLSGEKSNEKLFF
TRBJ2-3	TRBD2	-	TRBV5-4	17	TGTGCCAGCAGCTTGCTCACCGCTAGCGGGGGCACAGATACGCAGTATTTT	CASSLLTASGGTDTQYF
TRBJ2-3	TRBD2	-	TRBV6-5	16	TGTGCCAGCAGTTCTAGGACTAGCGTTAGCACAGATACGCAGTATTTT	CASSSRTSVSTDTQYF
TRBJ2-3	TRBD2	-	TRBV7-8	16	TGTGCCAGCAGCCTCCCGCCGAGCGGGGCGCGGGATACGCAGTATTTT	CASSLPPSGARDTQYF
TRBJ2-7	-	-	TRBV7-3	12	TGTGCCAGCAGCCGGATCGATGACGAGCAGTACTTC	CASSRIDDEQYF
TRBJ1-5	-	-	TRBV6-1	12	TGTGCCAGCCGGGCAGTTAATCAGCCCCAGCATTTT	CASRAVNQPQHF
TRBJ2-7	TRBD1	-	TRBV7-9	17	TGTGCCAGCAGCTTAGCGGTAGATTACAGGGGGATCTACGAGCAGTACTTC	CASSLAVDYRGIYEQYF
TRBJ2-5	-	-	TRBV5-1	14	TGCGCCAGCAGCTTGGGGGGCCTCCAAGAGACCCAGTACTTC	CASSLGGLQETQYF
TRBJ1-2	TRBD1	-	TRBV9	15	TGTGCCAGCAGCGGGGGACAGGGGTCAAACTATGGCTACACCTTC	CASSGGQGSNYGYTF
TRBJ2-1	-	-	TRBV27	15	TGTGCCAGCAGTTATGCTATGGGCTCCTACAATGAGCAGTTCTTC	CASSYAMGSYNEQFF
TRBJ2-1	-	-	TRBV5-1	15	TGCGCCAGCAGCTTGGGGCAGAGCTCCTACAATGAGCAGTTCTTC	CASSLGQSSYNEQFF
TRBJ1-4	-	-	TRBV2	14	TGTGCCAGCCGCAGGACCTCAACTAATGAAAAACTGTTTTTT	CASRRTSTNEKLFF
TRBJ1-3	-	-	TRBV4-2	16	TGTGCCAGCAGCCGGGACGGGACCGACTCTGGAAACACCATATATTTT	CASSRDGTDSGNTIYF
TRBJ1-4	-	-	TRBV2	13	TGTGCCAGCAGGGACGACAGTAATGAAAAACTGTTTTTT	CASRDDSNEKLFF
TRBJ1-2	-	few	TRBV5-1	12	TGCGCCAGCGCCTCAGGGTCTCGTGGCTACACCTTC	CASASGSRGYTF
TRBJ1-1	-	-	TRBV19	12	TGTGCCAGTACCGCATTTGGGGCGGAAGCTTTCTTT	CASTAFGAEAFF
TRBJ2-1	TRBD2	-	TRBV14	13	TGTGCCGGACGGACTAGCGGGAGCGATGAGCAGTTCTTC	CAGRTSGSDEQFF
TRBJ1-5	-	few	TRBV6-5	14	TGTGCCACCTGGAGGACAGTGTCCGTTCAGCCCCAGCATTTT	CATWRTVSVQPQHF
TRBJ2-2	-	-	TRBV10-3	16	TGTGCCATCAGTCCTCTCCTGAGCAAGCAGGTCGGGGAGCTGTTTTTT	CAISPLLSKQVGELFF
TRBJ2-1	TRBD2	-	TRBV5-1	15	TGCGCCAGCAGCCCGCTAGCGGGGGGTTACAATGAGCAGTTCTTC	CASSPLAGGYNEQFF
TRBJ1-2	TRBD1	-	TRBV3-1/TRBV3-2	12	TGTGCCAGCAGCCTGCGGACAGGAGGCTACACCTTC	CASSLRTGGYTF
TRBJ1-4	-	-	TRBV10-3	14	TGTGCCATCAGTGAATCAGGGACTAATGAAAAACTGTTTTTT	CAISESGTNEKLFF
TRBJ1-3	-	once	TRBV14	16	TGTGCCAGCAGCCAAGACCGGCCAGGGTGGGGAAACACCATATATTTT	CASSQDRPGWGNTIYF
TRBJ1-5	-	-	TRBV7-2	16	TGTGCCAGCAGCTTACGGTCAGTCGATAGCAATCAGCCCCAGCATTTT	CASSLRSVDSNQPQHF
TRBJ2-7	TRBD1	-	TRBV12-3/TRBV12-4	13	TGTGCCAGCAGTAGGACAGGACTGTACGAGCAGTACTTC	CASSRTGLYEQYF
TRBJ2-5	-	-	TRBV6-1	15	TGTGCCAGCAGTGATAGTGGACACTTCCAAGAGACCCAGTACTTC	CASSDSGHFQETQYF
TRBJ2-3	-	-	TRBV4-1	16	TGCGCCAGCAGCCAAGATAGACTAACTAGCACAGATACGCAGTATTTT	CASSQDRLTSTDTQYF
TRBJ2-7	TRBD1	once	TRBV27	12	TGTGCCAGCAGTTCCTGGACAGGCGAGCAGTACTTC	CASSSWTGEQYF
TRBJ2-5	-	-	TRBV7-8	11	TGTGCCAGCAGCTTAAGCGAGACCCAGTACTTC	CASSLSETQYF
TRBJ2-7	TRBD2	-	TRBV9	15	TGTGCCAGCAGCGTAGAGGCGGGAGGGCCTTACGAGCAGTACTTC	CASSVEAGGPYEQYF
TRBJ1-2	TRBD1	-	TRBV30	14	TGTGCCTGGAGGATGGCCAGGGGGCTCTATGGCTACACCTTC	CAWRMARGLYGYTF
TRBJ1-6	-	-	TRBV5-6	12	TGTGCCAGCAGCTTGTATAATTCACCCCTCCACTTT	CASSLYNSPLHF
TRBJ2-7	TRBD1	few	TRBV28	16	TGTGCCAGCAGTCCAGACAGGGACCGAACCGACTACGAGCAGTACTTC	CASSPDRDRTDYEQYF
TRBJ1-1	TRBD1	-	TRBV7-3	13	TGTGCCAGCAGCTTCACAGGGGAGACTGAAGCTTTCTTT	CASSFTGETEAFF
TRBJ2-3	TRBD2	-	TRBV12-5	18	TGTGCTAGTGGTTCCGGACTAGCGGGAGTAGAGGTCACAGATACGCAGTATTTT	CASGSGLAGVEVTDTQYF
TRBJ1-4	-	-	TRBV12-3/TRBV12-4	13	TGTGCCAGCTCAATCGGGTTCGGAGAAAAACTGTTTTTT	CASSIGFGEKLFF